A single sample is the source of the 20 T cell receptor beta chains below, sequenced in a study of OX40 agonist ivuxolimab in advanced cancers. TCRdb's copy holds only in-frame clones and misses some; the assay was immunoSEQ multiplex PCR. The repertoire has under 60,000 clones, around 89% of them found once; the top ten carry around 30%. The source was CD4+ or CD8+ T cells sorted from blood, collected in a trial of the OX40 agonist ivuxolimab. The source is an adult with an advanced solid tumor such as melanoma, head and neck, liver or kidney cancer.

The V gene is TRBV7-6, the J gene TRBJ2-1; 9 bases line up with TRBD2. Germline loops: CDR1 SGHVS, CDR2 FNYEAQ. The CDR3 loop spans 15 amino acids. V trimming: 4 bases; J trimming: 4 bases; junction bases outside the gene matches: 5. CDR3 DNA sequence: TGTGCCAGCAGCTATAGCGGGGGCCCTTACAATGAGCAGTTCTTC. This translates into CASSYSGGPYNEQFF.

The chain links TRBV7-2 to TRBJ2-3, with 8 bases identical to TRBD2. The CDR3 loop spans 15 amino acids. Germline CDR1 SGHTA, CDR2 FQGNSA. Losses at the gene ends were 7 bases for V and 0 bases for J; bases not matched to a gene: 6. This chain's CDR3 is CASIPGGGSTDTQYF. In DNA form, the CDR3 reads TGTGCCAGCATTCCCGGCGGGGGGAGCACAGATACGCAGTATTTT.

The chain joins TRBV6-1 to TRBJ2-2; D unresolved. The CDR3 loop spans 12 amino acids. Germline lookup yields CDR1 MNHNS and CDR2 SASEGT. V was shortened by 2 bases and J by 8 bases, with 6 bases between the two germline ends. The chain's CDR3 is CASSEFFGELFF. The CDR3 DNA reads as TGTGCCAGCAGTGAATTCTTTGGGGAGCTGTTTTTT.

The rearrangement links TRBV28 to TRBJ2-7; the D is unclear. The germline V and J ends were trimmed by 2 bases and 4 bases, with 12 bases remaining between them. CDR3 length: 14 amino acids. Germline-derived CDR1 and CDR2 are MDHEN and SYDVKM. CDR3 protein: CASSLGGMGYEQYF. The CDR3 coding sequence is TGTGCCAGCAGTTTAGGTGGGATGGGTTACGAGCAGTACTTC.

This rearrangement joins TRBV23-1 to TRBJ1-3; D is perhaps TRBD1 (5 bases). TRBV23-1 is placed among ORFs of uncertain function. V was clipped by 0 bases and J by 0 bases, with 12 bases between them. CDR3 length: 17 residues. CDR3 DNA: TGCGCCAGCAGTCAATCGCTTGGGGGTGACTCTGGAAACACCATATATTTT. It specifies CASSQSLGGDSGNTIYF.

The chain employs TRBV27 and TRBJ2-7; 11 nucleotides line up with TRBD2. The CDR3 loop spans 14 amino acids. V dropped 7 bases and J dropped 5; count of bases not matched to a gene: 7. The germline V gene encodes CDR1 MNHEY and CDR2 SMNVEV (reference sequence). The CDR3: CASTPLAGVNEQYF. CDR3 nucleotides: TGTGCCAGCACCCCACTAGCGGGAGTAAACGAGCAGTACTTC.

The V and J genes are TRBV5-1 and TRBJ1-1; tentative D call: TRBD1 (6 bases). Looked up from germline, CDR1 is SGHRS and CDR2 is YFSETQ. CDR3 size: 16 residues. Deletions cut 0 bases from V and 4 bases from J, with 16 bases between. CDR3 sequence: CASSLDPGLDSTEAFF. The DNA for the CDR3 is TGCGCCAGCAGCTTGGATCCCGGTTTGGACAGCACTGAAGCTTTCTTT.

V and J are TRBV7-9 and TRBJ1-1; a weak D match, TRBD1 (5 bases). The CDR3 contains 15 residues. CDR1 is SEHNR, CDR2 FQNEAQ, per germline (reference sequence). Trimming left V 1 base short and J 10 bases short, with 19 bases between. The CDR3 region is CASSLGLGPGLAAFF. CDR3 DNA: TGTGCCAGCAGCTTAGGTCTGGGACCCGGTTTGGCAGCTTTCTTT.

The V call is TRBV30, the J call TRBJ2-3; D unclear. The germline V and J ends were trimmed by 6 bases and 0 bases, with 13 bases remaining between them. CDR3 length equals 14 residues. Germline V CDR1 and CDR2: GTSNPN, SVGIG (reference sequence). The DNA for the CDR3 is TGTGCCTGCAACCAGGAGCCTAGCACAGATACGCAGTATTTT. It is translated as CACNQEPSTDTQYF.

This clone appeared a single time. The chain couples TRBV29-1 to TRBJ2-2; TRBD1 is a possible D gene (6 bases). Germline V gene lookup returns CDR1 SQVTM and CDR2 ANQGSEA. Trimming removed 6 bases from V and 5 bases from J, with 10 bases in between. This CDR3 comprises 12 residues. CDR3 DNA: TGCAGCGTAACAGGGCGGACCGGGGAGCTGTTTTTT. It translates to CSVTGRTGELFF.

This rearrangement joins TRBV19 to TRBJ1-5; 9 nucleotides align to TRBD1. Trimming at V came to 5 bases and at J to 5 bases, leaving 7 bases not matched to a gene. This CDR3 region has 15 residues. Germline CDR1 and CDR2: LNHDA and SQIVND (reference sequence). The CDR3 sequence: CASSPWTGDYQPQHF. CDR3 sequence (DNA): TGTGCCAGTAGTCCCTGGACAGGGGATTATCAGCCCCAGCATTTT.

V usage is TRBV27 and J usage is TRBJ1-5; 8 bases match TRBD1. Germline CDR1 MNHEY, CDR2 SMNVEV (reference sequence). This CDR3 contains 14 residues. V lost 2 bases to trimming and J lost 4 bases; unmatched junction nucleotides: 1. The CDR3 here is CASSLQGANQPQHF. Here the CDR3 DNA reads TGTGCCAGCAGTTTACAGGGGGCAAATCAGCCCCAGCATTTT.

CDR3 in DNA: TGCGCCAGCAGCCCGGGACTAGCGGGGTACAATGAGCAGTTCTTC. Its translation: CASSPGLAGYNEQFF. The genes are TRBV5-1 and TRBJ2-1, with TRBD2 identical over 13 bases. The CDR3 runs to 15 residues. The germline CDR1 and CDR2 sequences are SGHRS and YFSETQ. Trimming cost V 4 bases and J 4 bases; bases outside gene matches: 2.

The chain is built from TRBV19 and TRBJ2-1; D gene ambiguous. V dropped 6 bases and J dropped 10 bases, with 13 bases sitting between them. CDR3 length equals 12 residues. Per the germline V gene, CDR1 is LNHDA and CDR2 is SQIVND (reference sequence). The CDR3 bases are TGTGCCAGTAGCCCCAGCGCGCGAGAGCAGTTCTTC. Its translation: CASSPSAREQFF.

V usage is TRBV5-5 and J usage is TRBJ2-1; no clear D. The CDR3 sequence is 11 residues long. In germline, CDR1 is SGHKS, CDR2 YYEKEE (reference sequence). V lost 2 bases and J lost 11, with 8 bases in between. This chain's CDR3 is CASSFAQQQFF. CDR3 sequence (DNA): TGTGCCAGCAGCTTTGCCCAGCAGCAGTTCTTC.

This clone turned up a few times. The chain uses TRBV27 and TRBJ1-2, with TRBD1 as a possible D gene (5 bases). The CDR3 has 13 residues. The V end lost 6 bases, the J end lost 2 bases, and 10 bases lay between the germline ends. Germline values: CDR1 MNHEY, CDR2 SMNVEV (reference sequence). In DNA, the CDR3 is TGTGCCAGCAGCCTCGGGGGGAACTATGGCTACACCTTC. Amino acids: CASSLGGNYGYTF.

The V and J genes are TRBV19 and TRBJ1-2; D is undetermined. The germline V gene encodes CDR1 LNHDA and CDR2 SQIVND (reference sequence). V lost 3 bases, J lost 3 bases, and 8 bases lay in between. The length of the CDR3 is 13 residues. CDR3 nucleotides: TGTGCCAGTAGTATTCAAGTGGACTATGGCTACACCTTC. Protein sequence: CASSIQVDYGYTF.

This clone was detected once. This chain uses TRBV7-9 with TRBJ2-1; the match to TRBD2 covers 11 bases. The CDR3 is 17 residues long. Looked up from germline, CDR1 is SEHNR and CDR2 is FQNEAQ (reference sequence). Trimming at V came to 1 base and at J to 7 bases, leaving 9 bases not matched to a gene. The CDR3 region is CASSLGLIAGGPNEQFF. The CDR3, as DNA: TGTGCCAGCAGCTTAGGCCTTATAGCGGGGGGGCCTAATGAGCAGTTCTTC.

This chain connects TRBV5-3 to TRBJ2-3, with 7 bases fitting TRBD2. TRBV5-3 belongs to the ORF category, with a function that is uncertain. V shed 2 bases and J 5 bases; nucleotides not matched to a gene: 5. The CDR3 covers 14 residues. The CDR3 loop reads CARSFGLGRDTQYF. The CDR3 nucleotides are TGTGCCAGAAGCTTCGGACTAGGGCGAGATACGCAGTATTTT.

V usage is TRBV19 and J usage is TRBJ1-1; no definite D call. V was pared by 3 bases and J by 1 base, with 6 bases between. This CDR3 spans 13 amino acids. In germline, CDR1 is LNHDA, CDR2 SQIVND (reference sequence). This CDR3 reads CASSIFTNTEAFF. The CDR3 DNA is TGTGCCAGTAGTATTTTTACGAACACTGAAGCTTTCTTT. Looking up the rest from reference TRBV19 and TRBJ1-1 gives the full variable domain: DGGITQSPKYLFRKEGQNVTLSCEQNLNHDAMYWYRQDPGQGLRLIYYSQIVNDFQKGDIAEGYSVSREKKESFPLTVTSAQKNPTAFYLCASSIFTNTEAFFGQGTRLTVV.